This TCR beta chain emerged from a study of shared clonotypes between healthy human individuals. The wider study: Aged between 18 and 49, the donors were two women and three men.

Whole-study findings and limits: Generally, estimated richness proved larger in naive subsets than it did in memory subsets. The authors sampled blood alone, and tissue repertoires likely differ. The study found lower generation probabilities in non-shared clonotypes than in those shared by all four donors.

Trimming at V came to 5 bases and at J to 3 bases, leaving 10 bases not matched to a gene. This CDR3 is 16 amino acids long. The germline CDR1 and CDR2 sequences are MNHEY and SMNVEV (reference sequence). Some clones are missing from TCRdb's copy, which holds only in-frame ones; the method was immunoSEQ multiplex PCR. The sample records about 1.4 million clones, over 95% being singletons. Comment on this clone: Its antigen is unidentified.

V and J are TRBV27 and TRBJ2-3; 8 bases fit TRBD2. The sequenced material came from naive CD4+ T cells sorted from blood. Stated subset: CD45RA+ positively selected. This receptor was identified in a man aged 25-45 years in good health. CDR3 DNA: TGTGCCAGCAGTCCCTCGGGGGGGCGCTGGACAGATACGCAGTATTTT. Translated: CASSPSGGRWTDTQYF.